This TCR beta chain derives from a study of PD-1 blockade in classical Hodgkin lymphoma. Study context: Patients in the cohort were put on intravenous nivolumab, 3 mg/kg every 2 weeks. Overall study findings and caveats: CD4+ but not CD8+ TCR diversity rose significantly by C4D1. Although disease activity or prior therapy may be involved, causes of the repertoire differences remain undefined.

V gave up 2 bases and J gave up 6 bases, with 13 bases separating them. There are 14 residues in the CDR3. Looked up from germline, CDR1 is SGHTA and CDR2 is FQGNSA. Stated time point: cycle 4 day 1 (C4D1), after less than 7 weeks of nivolumab. All patients relapsed after autologous stem cell transplantation, and brentuximab vedotin exposure varied. The study purified CD4+ T cells from thawed PBMCs using magnetic negative selection. Patients' outcomes at their best amounted to complete response, partial response or progressive disease. TCRdb's copy holds only in-frame clones and misses some; the assay was immunoSEQ multiplex PCR. The sample includes 9,500 to 10,000 clones, around 74% of them seen just once. Worth noting for this clone: The antigen remains unidentified.

The clonotype was recovered from a human donor with classical Hodgkin lymphoma. This material consisted of CD4+ T cells from blood, taken before the fourth cycle of nivolumab. The chain has TRBV7-2 and TRBJ2-5; tentatively, D is TRBD2 (5 bases). The CDR3 DNA reads as TGTGCCAGCAGCTTAATCCGGGGTGCGAAGACCCAGTACTTC. It yields the protein CASSLIRGAKTQYF.